One sample yielded the 22 T cell receptor beta chains listed below, sequenced in a study of OX40 agonist ivuxolimab in advanced cancers. Sequenced by immunoSEQ multiplex PCR; TCRdb stores in-frame clones only, minus some. The sample carries around 55,000 clones, approximately 80% recorded once. Sample: CD4+ or CD8+ T cells sorted from blood, taken in a trial of the OX40 agonist ivuxolimab. These receptors all come from an adult with an advanced solid tumor such as melanoma, head and neck, liver or kidney cancer.

V usage is TRBV5-6 and J usage is TRBJ2-3; 9 bases are a match to TRBD2. This CDR3 region has 15 residues. Germline loops: CDR1 SGHDT, CDR2 YYEEEE. V lost 4 bases and J lost 6; bases outside the gene matches: 9. CDR3 in amino acids: CASSLLAGGPDTQYF. CDR3 in DNA: TGTGCCAGCAGCCTCCTCGCGGGGGGGCCGGATACGCAGTATTTT.

This clone was picked up one time. The CDR3 spells CSVEIQALSYEQYF. DNA for the CDR3: TGCAGCGTTGAAATCCAGGCCCTCTCCTACGAGCAGTACTTC. This sequence joins TRBV29-1 and TRBJ2-7; D remains ambiguous. V was trimmed by 2 bases and J by 0 bases, leaving 11 bases between them. CDR1 and CDR2 from the germline V gene are SQVTM and ANQGSEA. The CDR3 extends over 14 amino acids.

J is TRBJ1-2 and V is TRBV7-3; 8 positions agree with TRBD1. Germline V CDR1 and CDR2: SGHTA, FQGTGA. V trimming: 5 bases; J trimming: 4 bases; junction bases outside the gene matches: 6. The CDR3 sequence is 14 residues long. CDR3 residues: CASSTGGLIYGYTF. The CDR3 DNA follows: TGTGCCAGCAGCACAGGGGGGCTGATCTATGGCTACACCTTC. The variable domain in full, completed from reference TRBV7-3 and TRBJ1-2, reads GAGVSQTPSNKVTEKGKYVELRCDPISGHTALYWYRQSLGQGPEFLIYFQGTGAADDSGLPNDRFFAVRPEGSVSTLKIQRTERGDSAVYLCASSTGGLIYGYTFGSGTRLTVV.

CDR3 nucleotides: TGTGCCAGCAGTTCCCCAATTGCCAATTCACCCCTCCACTTT. Amino acids: CASSSPIANSPLHF. The V and J genes are TRBV27 and TRBJ1-6; D not certain. Germline CDR1 is MNHEY and CDR2 is SMNVEV (reference sequence). The CDR3 runs to 14 residues. The ends were cut back, 4 bases at V and 7 bases at J, with 11 bases in the middle.

The chain is built from TRBV5-1 and TRBJ2-1; 12 bases align to TRBD1. The germline V gene encodes CDR1 SGHRS and CDR2 YFSETQ. V lost 0 bases and J lost 4; bases outside the gene matches: 2. The CDR3 runs to 16 residues. The DNA for the CDR3 is TGCGCCAGCAGCTTGGGGGACAGGGGGCCTTACAATGAGCAGTTCTTC. This gives the protein CASSLGDRGPYNEQFF.

The chain combines TRBV25-1 with TRBJ2-2; the match to TRBD1 covers 9 bases. Trimming at V came to 11 bases and at J to 7 bases, leaving 8 bases not matched to a gene. The CDR3 has 13 amino acids. The germline gives CDR1 MGHDK, CDR2 SYGVNS. CDR3 coding DNA: TGTGCCTCTACCGGGACAGGGAGCGGGGAGCTGTTTTTT. This gives the protein CASTGTGSGELFF.

The genes are TRBV5-4 and TRBJ2-1, with 9 bases lining up with TRBD2. V gave up 4 bases and J gave up 9 bases; unmatched junction bases: 8. Per the germline V gene, CDR1 is SGHNT and CDR2 is YYREEE (reference sequence). The CDR3 spans 14 residues. CDR3 sequence: CASSLSGRLTEQFF. The DNA for the CDR3 is TGTGCCAGCAGCCTGAGCGGGAGGCTAACTGAGCAGTTCTTC.

The chain links TRBV25-1 to TRBJ2-3; 7 bases are a match to TRBD1. CDR1 and CDR2 from the germline V gene are MGHDK and SYGVNS. V dropped 7 bases and J dropped 2; count of bases not matched to a gene: 9. This CDR3 has 15 residues. CDR3 amino acids: CASTPSRGSTDTQYF. CDR3 sequence (DNA): TGTGCCAGCACCCCATCCAGGGGGTCCACAGATACGCAGTATTTT.

The chain employs TRBV15 and TRBJ1-1; D remains unclear. The CDR3 contains 12 residues. Germline V gene sequence: CDR1 LNHNV, CDR2 YYDKDF (reference sequence). The ends were cut back, 1 base at V and 8 bases at J, with 8 bases in the middle. The CDR3 protein is CATSRVGLEAFF. CDR3 coding DNA: TGTGCCACCAGCAGAGTAGGGCTGGAAGCTTTCTTT.

The genes are TRBV19 and TRBJ1-2; the D gene is possibly TRBD1 (5 bases). V was pared by 8 bases and J by 4 bases, with 11 bases between. The CDR3 length is 12 residues. Germline CDR1 reads LNHDA; CDR2 reads SQIVND (reference sequence). The CDR3 loop is CASAVRGYGYTF. CDR3 DNA: TGTGCCAGTGCGGTAAGGGGCTATGGCTACACCTTC.

The rearrangement joins TRBV28 to TRBJ1-2; TRBD1 matches at 7 bases. CDR3 length: 13 residues. The V and J ends lost 3 bases and 6 bases, in that order; junction bases with no gene match: 4. Germline V gene data show CDR1 as MDHEN and CDR2 as SYDVKM. CDR3 amino acids: CASSFSRGDGYTF. CDR3 nucleotide sequence: TGTGCCAGCAGTTTCTCCAGGGGGGATGGCTACACCTTC.

The J gene is TRBJ2-7, the V gene TRBV6-6; D is unclear. V gave up 6 bases and J gave up 2 bases, with 11 bases separating them. This CDR3 is 13 amino acids long. Germline-derived CDR1 and CDR2 are MNHNY and SVGAGI (reference sequence). The DNA for the CDR3 is TGTGCCAGCAGGACCCACAGCCCCTACGAGCAGTACTTC. This sequence encodes CASRTHSPYEQYF.

This clone was counted between two and nine times. The gene calls are TRBV5-8 and TRBJ2-1; the D gene is possibly TRBD1 (5 bases). The germline V gene has CDR1 SGHTS and CDR2 YDEGEE. V was shortened by 1 base and J by 6 bases, with 11 bases between the two germline ends. The CDR3 runs to 14 residues. The DNA of the CDR3 is TGTGCCAGCAGCTTGAGGACAACAAGCAATGAGCAGTTCTTC. It specifies CASSLRTTSNEQFF.

This chain connects TRBV9 to TRBJ1-1; D call uncertain. Germline CDR1 reads SGDLS; CDR2 reads YYNGEE. V was pared by 4 bases and J by 1 base, with 17 bases between. This CDR3 region has 16 residues. As DNA, the CDR3 is TGTGCCAGCAGCACCCACACCGGGCAGGAGAACACTGAAGCTTTCTTT. Protein product: CASSTHTGQENTEAFF.

V and J are TRBV27 and TRBJ2-7; D might be TRBD1 or TRBD2, each matching 6 bases. There are 16 residues in the CDR3. The germline V gene has CDR1 MNHEY and CDR2 SMNVEV (reference sequence). V was trimmed by 5 bases and J by 3 bases, leaving 20 bases between them. CDR3 loop: CASSPSRGRLIYEQYF. In nucleotides, the CDR3 is TGTGCCAGCAGTCCAAGCCGGGGGCGGTTAATCTACGAGCAGTACTTC.

The chain combines TRBV18 with TRBJ2-4; 9 bases agree with TRBD1. J lost 0 bases, V lost 1 base, and 1 base had no gene match. The CDR3 is made up of 16 amino acids. Germline lookup yields CDR1 KGHSH and CDR2 LQKENI. The CDR3 protein is CASSPQDRGAKNIQYF. CDR3 in DNA: TGTGCCAGCTCACCACAGGACAGGGGAGCCAAAAACATTCAGTACTTC.

V and J are TRBV7-2 and TRBJ2-5; 9 positions match TRBD1. The CDR3 loop spans 16 amino acids. Unmatched junction bases numbered 9, after V lost 5 bases and J lost 2 bases. CDR1 is SGHTA, CDR2 FQGNSA, per germline. As DNA, the CDR3 is TGTGCCAGCAGCCACTATGGGACAGGGTCACAAGAGACCCAGTACTTC. This gives the protein CASSHYGTGSQETQYF.

This sequence joins TRBV28 and TRBJ2-2, with 10 bases aligning to TRBD2. Trimming removed 3 bases from V and 4 bases from J; junction bases left unmatched: 2. The germline V gene encodes CDR1 MDHEN and CDR2 SYDVKM. This CDR3 comprises 15 residues. CDR3 DNA: TGTGCCAGCAGTTTCTCTAGCGGGGGCACCGGGGAGCTGTTTTTT. Its translation is CASSFSSGGTGELFF.

The genes are TRBV2 and TRBJ2-2, with no clear D. The germline V gene has CDR1 SNHLY and CDR2 FYNNEI. V lost 6 bases to trimming and J lost 7 bases, with 12 bases between them. This CDR3 region has 13 residues. CDR3 nucleotides: TGTGCCAGCAGCGCTACTGCGGTCGGGGAGCTGTTTTTT. The encoded protein is CASSATAVGELFF.

This clone was observed once. The chain couples TRBV19 to TRBJ1-2, with 7 bases matching TRBD1. The CDR3 has 10 amino acids. With 10 bases clipped from V and 8 bases from J, the junction kept 4 bases outside the gene matches. Looked up from germline, CDR1 is LNHDA and CDR2 is SQIVND (reference sequence). The DNA for the CDR3 is TGTGCCACCGCGGACAGGGGCTACACCTTC. It codes for CATADRGYTF.

The chain has TRBV5-1 and TRBJ2-1; 10 bases are a match to TRBD1. This CDR3 contains 15 residues. Germline-derived CDR1 and CDR2 are SGHRS and YFSETQ. Germline trimming cut 4 bases from V and 4 bases from J; bases unmatched to any gene: 5. The CDR3, as DNA: TGCGCCAGCAGCCACGGACAGGGGGTGTACAATGAGCAGTTCTTC. Its protein product is CASSHGQGVYNEQFF.

The genes are TRBV7-8 and TRBJ1-1, with TRBD1 matching over 9 bases. The ends lost 1 base at V and 5 bases at J; junction bases unmatched: 8. The CDR3 covers 16 residues. CDR1 is SGHVS, CDR2 FQNEAQ, per germline. In DNA, the CDR3 is TGTGCCAGCAGCTTAGGACTACAGGGACAGGGAACTGAAGCTTTCTTT. This sequence encodes CASSLGLQGQGTEAFF.